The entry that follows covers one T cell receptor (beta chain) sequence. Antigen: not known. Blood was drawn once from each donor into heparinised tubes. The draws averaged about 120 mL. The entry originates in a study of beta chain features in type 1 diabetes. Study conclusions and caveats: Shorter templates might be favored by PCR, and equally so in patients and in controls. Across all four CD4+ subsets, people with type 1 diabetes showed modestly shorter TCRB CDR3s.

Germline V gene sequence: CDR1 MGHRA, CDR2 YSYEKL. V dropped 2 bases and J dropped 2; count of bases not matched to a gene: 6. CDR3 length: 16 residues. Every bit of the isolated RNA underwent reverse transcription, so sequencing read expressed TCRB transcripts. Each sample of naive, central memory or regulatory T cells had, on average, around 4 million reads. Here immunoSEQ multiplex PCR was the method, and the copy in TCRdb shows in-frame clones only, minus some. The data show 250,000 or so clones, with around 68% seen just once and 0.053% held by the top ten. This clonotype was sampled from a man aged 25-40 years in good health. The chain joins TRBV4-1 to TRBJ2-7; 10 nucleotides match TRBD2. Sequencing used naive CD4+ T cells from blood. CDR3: CASSQHGLAETYEQYF. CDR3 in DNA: TGCGCCAGCAGCCAACATGGACTAGCGGAGACCTACGAGCAGTACTTC.